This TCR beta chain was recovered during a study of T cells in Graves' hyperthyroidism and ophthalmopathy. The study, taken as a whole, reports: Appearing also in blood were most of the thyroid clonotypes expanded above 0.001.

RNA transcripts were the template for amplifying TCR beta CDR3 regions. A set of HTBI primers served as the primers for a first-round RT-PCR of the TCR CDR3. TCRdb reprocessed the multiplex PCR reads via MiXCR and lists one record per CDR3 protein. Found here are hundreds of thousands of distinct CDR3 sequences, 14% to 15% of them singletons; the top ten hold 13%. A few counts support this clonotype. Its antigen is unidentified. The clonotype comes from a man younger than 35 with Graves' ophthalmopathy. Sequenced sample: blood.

CDR3 region: CASSIGPGADTQYF. DNA of the CDR3: TGTGCCAGTAGTATAGGTCCCGGAGCAGATACGCAGTATTTT. The chain joins TRBV19 to TRBJ2-3; D unresolved. V was clipped by 1 base and J by 4 bases, with 9 bases between them. The CDR3 spans 14 residues. Germline values: CDR1 LNHDA, CDR2 SQIVND (reference sequence).